This record concerns one T cell receptor beta chain sequence. Repertoires were generated with immunoSEQ multiplex PCR, while TCRdb's copy carries only in-frame clones and drops some. The table has a few hundred thousand clones, 89% seen once. Germline V gene lookup returns CDR1 SGHTS and CDR2 YDEGEE. Trimming removed 4 bases from V and 5 bases from J; junction bases left unmatched: 4. The CDR3 covers 15 residues. The sample is drawn from a study of blood T cell repertoires in COVID-19. The gene calls are TRBV5-8 and TRBJ2-5; 14 bases align to TRBD2. This TCR came from a woman aged 40 to 50 who had recovered from COVID-19. The sequencing sample was made of peripheral blood. The DNA of the CDR3 is TGTGCCAGCAGCCCGGGACTAGCGGGAGCGGAGACCCAGTACTTC. Protein sequence: CASSPGLAGAETQYF.